This TCR beta chain was retrieved from a study of cytomegalovirus exposure and HLA in healthy donors. In nominal health when sampled, donors likely had unrecorded immune exposures nonetheless. The CDR3 has 14 amino acids. CDR1 is MNHNS, CDR2 SASEGT, per germline. V gave up 6 bases and J gave up 4 bases; unmatched junction bases: 7. Researchers ran the PCR with 60 Vbeta and 13 Jbeta primers. The table came from immunoSEQ multiplex PCR; TCRdb's copy has only in-frame clones and leaves some out. The sample comprises 150,000 to 200,000 clones, about 80% of which are singletons, and approximately 0.89% rests with the top ten. Broader study findings: Sequencing artifact likely explains a cluster of highly shared sequence variants. In a later analysis, DRB1 alleles had the most associated TCRs; HLA-C alleles the fewest.

A remark on this clone: Its antigen remains unidentified.

This receptor was identified in a woman aged 50 to 60 in good health and CMV-seropositive. J is TRBJ2-3 and V is TRBV6-1; 7 bases are shared with TRBD1. The sample comprised PBMCs. The CDR3, as DNA: TGTGCCAGCAGCATGACAGGGCCGGCAGATACGCAGTATTTT. It codes for CASSMTGPADTQYF.